Shown below are 2 T cell receptor beta chains from a single sample sequenced in a study of shared clonotypes between healthy human individuals. Data came from immunoSEQ multiplex PCR; TCRdb stores just in-frame clones and leaves some out. This table holds some 2.3 million clones, over 85% found once. Sequencing was done on a sample of naive CD4+ T cells from PBMCs. Indicated subset: CD45RA+ positively selected. These receptors all stem from a man aged 18 to 29 in good health. Some clones in this sample may be carry-over from other donors' samples.

This clone was recorded only once. The chain joins TRBV11-1 to TRBJ1-2; 8 bases are a match to TRBD1. In germline, CDR1 is SGHAT, CDR2 FQDESV (reference sequence). This CDR3 has 14 residues. Trimming removed 5 bases from V and 2 bases from J; junction bases left unmatched: 4. As DNA, the CDR3 is TGTGCCAGCAGCCGGACAGGGATAAACTATGGCTACACCTTC. Protein: CASSRTGINYGYTF.

The rearrangement uses TRBV25-1 and TRBJ2-1; D gene uncertain. This CDR3 has 15 amino acids. V was shortened by 6 bases and J by 5 bases, with 17 bases between the two germline ends. CDR1 and CDR2 from the germline V gene are MGHDK and SYGVNS. The CDR3 region has the DNA TGTGCCAGCAGCAACCCCGTAACGGCTGACAATGAGCAGTTCTTC. Protein: CASSNPVTADNEQFF. The full variable domain, in which reference TRBV25-1 and TRBJ2-1 provide the parts outside the CDR3, is EADIYQTPRYLVIGTGKKITLECSQTMGHDKMYWYQQDPGMELHLIHYSYGVNSTEKGDLSSESTVSRIRTEHFPLTLESARPSHTSQYLCASSNPVTADNEQFFGPGTRLTVL.